Listed below are T cell receptor beta chains from one sample, sequenced in a study of T cell changes during pregnancy in multiple sclerosis. The protocol was immunoSEQ multiplex PCR, while the TCRdb copy is restricted to in-frame clones and leaves out a portion. The profile covers some 59,000 clones, with just over 90% appearing a single time and approximately 1.3% taken by the ten largest. The starting material was peripheral blood, obtained in the second trimester of pregnancy. The receptors originated from a female donor with multiple sclerosis, enrolled in a pregnancy study. CDR3s include the opening cysteine and the closing phenylalanine or tryptophan. The D gene is left open where the match is weak. Only some rows state a clone size, as once, few, many or a class for expanded clones.

j_gene: TRBJ1-1; d_gene: .; v_gene: TRBV7-3; abundance: .; CDR3nt: TGTGCCAGCAGCTTAATAGGGGGGAACACTGAAGCTTTCTTT; CDR3aa: CASSLIGGNTEAFF
j_gene: TRBJ2-7; d_gene: .; v_gene: TRBV4-1; abundance: .; CDR3nt: TGCGCCAGCAGCCCGGACAGGCCCGGGGAGGACGAGCAGTACTTC; CDR3aa: CASSPDRPGEDEQYF
j_gene: TRBJ2-7; d_gene: TRBD1; v_gene: TRBV2; abundance: .; CDR3nt: TGTGCCAGCAGAGTCCGGGACAGCTCCTACGAGCAGTACTTC; CDR3aa: CASRVRDSSYEQYF
j_gene: TRBJ2-5; d_gene: .; v_gene: TRBV7-2; abundance: .; CDR3nt: TGTGCCAGCGGGGCTTCTCCTTGGGAGACCCAGTACTTC; CDR3aa: CASGASPWETQYF
j_gene: TRBJ1-3; d_gene: TRBD1; v_gene: TRBV13; abundance: .; CDR3nt: TGTGCCAGCAGCCCCCCGGGACAGGGTAACTTTGGCACCATATATTTT; CDR3aa: CASSPPGQGNFGTIYF
j_gene: TRBJ2-2; d_gene: .; v_gene: TRBV2; abundance: .; CDR3nt: TGTGCCAGCAGTCGGGAGTTCACCACCGGGGAGCTGTTTTTT; CDR3aa: CASSREFTTGELFF
j_gene: TRBJ2-1; d_gene: TRBD2; v_gene: TRBV10-3; abundance: .; CDR3nt: TGTGCCACCGGACTAGCGGGGGGCGATGAGCAGTTCTTC; CDR3aa: CATGLAGGDEQFF
j_gene: TRBJ1-2; d_gene: .; v_gene: TRBV5-1; abundance: once; CDR3nt: TGCGCCAGCAGCTGGGGGGGGATCCTTAAGATCTATGACTATGGCTACACCTTC; CDR3aa: CASSWGGILKIYDYGYTF
j_gene: TRBJ2-7; d_gene: TRBD2; v_gene: TRBV4-1; abundance: .; CDR3nt: TGCGCCAGCAGCCCCTTAGCGGGGGCTAGCTCCTACGAGCAGTACTTC; CDR3aa: CASSPLAGASSYEQYF
j_gene: TRBJ1-2; d_gene: TRBD1; v_gene: TRBV6-5; abundance: .; CDR3nt: TGTGCCAGCAGTTACTTAGGGACAGGGCGGGGCGGCTACACCTTC; CDR3aa: CASSYLGTGRGGYTF
j_gene: TRBJ1-2; d_gene: .; v_gene: TRBV29-1; abundance: .; CDR3nt: TGCAGCGTCTCACTCCGACAGGCCTATGGCTACACCTTC; CDR3aa: CSVSLRQAYGYTF
j_gene: TRBJ2-3; d_gene: .; v_gene: TRBV7-2; abundance: .; CDR3nt: TGTGCCAGCAGCCGGCGGGACCCCTACACAGATACGCAGTATTTT; CDR3aa: CASSRRDPYTDTQYF
j_gene: TRBJ1-1; d_gene: .; v_gene: TRBV18; abundance: .; CDR3nt: TGTGCCAGCTCACCACCCATCAGGGCAACGAACACTGAAGCTTTCTTT; CDR3aa: CASSPPIRATNTEAFF
j_gene: TRBJ1-1; d_gene: .; v_gene: TRBV6-5; abundance: .; CDR3nt: TGTGCCAGCAGTTACTCAGGGGGAACCGAAGCTTTCTTT; CDR3aa: CASSYSGGTEAFF
j_gene: TRBJ2-5; d_gene: .; v_gene: TRBV5-1; abundance: once; CDR3nt: TGCGCCAGCAGCTTGGGGCAGGGTGGTGAGACCCAGTACTTC; CDR3aa: CASSLGQGGETQYF
j_gene: TRBJ1-5; d_gene: .; v_gene: TRBV15; abundance: .; CDR3nt: TGTGCCACCAGCAGCCCCACGGGAGATAGCAATCAGCCCCAGCATTTT; CDR3aa: CATSSPTGDSNQPQHF
j_gene: TRBJ2-1; d_gene: TRBD1; v_gene: TRBV5-1; abundance: .; CDR3nt: TGCGCCAGCAGCTTGGGGACAGGCTCCTACAATGAGCAGTTCTTC; CDR3aa: CASSLGTGSYNEQFF
j_gene: TRBJ1-2; d_gene: .; v_gene: TRBV28; abundance: .; CDR3nt: TGTGCCAGCAGTTTCGTACAGCCTGCGGGTGGCTACACCTTC; CDR3aa: CASSFVQPAGGYTF
j_gene: TRBJ2-3; d_gene: TRBD2; v_gene: TRBV27; abundance: .; CDR3nt: TGTGCCAGCAGTCCCTACTGGCTAGCGGGGGGGACAGATACGCAGTATTTT; CDR3aa: CASSPYWLAGGTDTQYF
j_gene: TRBJ2-3; d_gene: TRBD1; v_gene: TRBV7-3; abundance: once; CDR3nt: TGTGCCAGCAGCCTACCGGGACAGGGTGGAGATACGCAGTATTTT; CDR3aa: CASSLPGQGGDTQYF
j_gene: TRBJ2-2; d_gene: TRBD2; v_gene: TRBV28; abundance: .; CDR3nt: TGTGCCAGCAGTTTAAGAAGGGATAGCGGGGGGAGCACCGGGGAGCTGTTTTTT; CDR3aa: CASSLRRDSGGSTGELFF
j_gene: TRBJ1-3; d_gene: .; v_gene: TRBV10-1; abundance: .; CDR3nt: TGCGCCAGCAGTGAGTCGATCCATCGGGCTGGAAACACCATATATTTT; CDR3aa: CASSESIHRAGNTIYF
j_gene: TRBJ1-2; d_gene: TRBD1; v_gene: TRBV7-8; abundance: .; CDR3nt: TGTGCCAGCACCACAGGGGGCGACTATGGCTACACCTTC; CDR3aa: CASTTGGDYGYTF
j_gene: TRBJ1-1; d_gene: TRBD1; v_gene: TRBV10-3; abundance: .; CDR3nt: TGTGCCATCAGTGGGCAGGGGGAAGCAACTGAAGCTTTCTTT; CDR3aa: CAISGQGEATEAFF
j_gene: TRBJ1-2; d_gene: TRBD1; v_gene: TRBV4-3; abundance: .; CDR3nt: TGCGCCAGCAGCCAAGATGCAACAGGGGGTTTGGGCTACACCTTC; CDR3aa: CASSQDATGGLGYTF
j_gene: TRBJ1-1; d_gene: .; v_gene: TRBV7-9; abundance: .; CDR3nt: TGTGCCAGCAGCTTGGGGGGGAGTACTGAAGCTTTCTTT; CDR3aa: CASSLGGSTEAFF
j_gene: TRBJ2-1; d_gene: .; v_gene: TRBV7-2; abundance: .; CDR3nt: TGTGCCAGCAGCTCAAGACTAGATCAGCAGTTCTTC; CDR3aa: CASSSRLDQQFF
j_gene: TRBJ2-3; d_gene: TRBD2; v_gene: TRBV19; abundance: .; CDR3nt: TGTGCCAGTAGTAGCGGGGGGGCAGGTGGAGATACGCAGTATTTT; CDR3aa: CASSSGGAGGDTQYF
j_gene: TRBJ2-1; d_gene: .; v_gene: TRBV7-2; abundance: .; CDR3nt: TGTGCCAGCAGCCAGGACTACTACAATGAGCAGTTCTTC; CDR3aa: CASSQDYYNEQFF
j_gene: TRBJ2-3; d_gene: TRBD1; v_gene: TRBV19; abundance: .; CDR3nt: TGTGCCAGTAGTTTCGGGACAGCAGATACGCAGTATTTT; CDR3aa: CASSFGTADTQYF
j_gene: TRBJ1-2; d_gene: .; v_gene: TRBV30; abundance: .; CDR3nt: TGTGCCTGGAGTGTACAGTCAGGGGTCTTTGGCTACACCTTC; CDR3aa: CAWSVQSGVFGYTF
j_gene: TRBJ1-6; d_gene: .; v_gene: TRBV30; abundance: few; CDR3nt: TGTGCCTGGAGTTGGGGGCTCAATTCACCCCTCCACTTT; CDR3aa: CAWSWGLNSPLHF
j_gene: TRBJ2-3; d_gene: TRBD2; v_gene: TRBV9; abundance: .; CDR3nt: TGTGCCAGCAGCGTGGGACTAGCGGGGCCCACAGATACGCAGTATTTT; CDR3aa: CASSVGLAGPTDTQYF
j_gene: TRBJ1-5; d_gene: .; v_gene: TRBV12-5; abundance: .; CDR3nt: TGTGCTAGTGGTTTGGGGGCGTCATATCAGCCCCAGCATTTT; CDR3aa: CASGLGASYQPQHF
j_gene: TRBJ1-4; d_gene: TRBD1; v_gene: TRBV6-6; abundance: once; CDR3nt: TGTGCCACCGGACAGGGAAATGAAAAACTGTTTTTT; CDR3aa: CATGQGNEKLFF
j_gene: TRBJ2-2; d_gene: TRBD1; v_gene: TRBV29-1; abundance: .; CDR3nt: TGCAGCGGCGGGACAGGGTACACCGGGGAGCTGTTTTTT; CDR3aa: CSGGTGYTGELFF
j_gene: TRBJ2-1; d_gene: TRBD2; v_gene: TRBV18; abundance: .; CDR3nt: TGTGCCAGCTCAGAACTAGCGGGGGACTACAATGAGCAGTTCTTC; CDR3aa: CASSELAGDYNEQFF
j_gene: TRBJ2-1; d_gene: TRBD2; v_gene: TRBV6-1; abundance: .; CDR3nt: TGTGCCAGCAGTGAAGCTAGCGGGGGGTACAATGAGCAGTTCTTC; CDR3aa: CASSEASGGYNEQFF
j_gene: TRBJ2-1; d_gene: .; v_gene: TRBV5-5; abundance: .; CDR3nt: TGTGCCAGCAGCTTAGAGGGCTTTTACAATGAGCAGTTCTTC; CDR3aa: CASSLEGFYNEQFF
j_gene: TRBJ2-7; d_gene: .; v_gene: TRBV5-4; abundance: .; CDR3nt: TGTGCCAGCAGCTTGGATGGGGCACCTACCTACGAGCAGTACTTC; CDR3aa: CASSLDGAPTYEQYF